This T cell receptor beta chain was captured by sequencing in a study of CD8+ T cells in alopecia areata. General study results and limits: Scalp sequencing also captures normal skin's resident alphabeta T cells. Shared TCR sequences were less clear between patients than in mice, possibly partly from HLA diversity.

In its sample, this clone was seen a few times. Its antigen is not known. Mouse gene names and germline throughout. The missing CDR3 end, 4 residues past where the read stops, is filled in from the germline J gene. CDR1 and CDR2 from the germline V gene are GKSSPN and SITVG. Trimming left V 3 bases short and J 4 bases short, with 10 bases between. The CDR3 has 13 residues. RNA extraction was followed by reverse transcription into cDNA, which acted as the sequencing template. Assay used: immunoSEQ multiplex PCR; TCRdb lists only in-frame clones, some missing. Altogether some 110,000 clones were found in the sample, and no singletons occur.

This chain uses TRBV31 with TRBJ2-1; tentative D call: TRBD1 (5 bases). The TCR was taken from a C3H/HeJ mouse with alopecia areata. For this strain, the MHC haplotype corresponds to H2-k. The sample was lesional skin. Partial CDR3 DNA: TGTGCCTGGAGAAATCAGGGATATGCT. This translates into CAWRNQGYA. In full, the CDR3 reads CAWRNQGYAEQFF.